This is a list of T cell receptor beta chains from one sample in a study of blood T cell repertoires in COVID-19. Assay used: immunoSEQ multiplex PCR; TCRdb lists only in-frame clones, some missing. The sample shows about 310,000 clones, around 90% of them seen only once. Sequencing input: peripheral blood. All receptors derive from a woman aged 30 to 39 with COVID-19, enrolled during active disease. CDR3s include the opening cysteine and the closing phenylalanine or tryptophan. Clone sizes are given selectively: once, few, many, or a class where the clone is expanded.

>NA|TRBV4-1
CASSPYTGELFF
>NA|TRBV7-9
CASSLARTSGDNEQFF
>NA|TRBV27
CASSRQGLDSPLHF
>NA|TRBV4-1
CASSQQGLGGNEQFF
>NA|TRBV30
CAWGLVPETQYF
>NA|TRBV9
CASSARTSGRGDTQYF
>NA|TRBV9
CASSDRVRSGTGELFF
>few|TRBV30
CAWSGLAGGTGELFF
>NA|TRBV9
CASSVATGGANTGELFF
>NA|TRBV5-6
CASSYSPNTEAFF
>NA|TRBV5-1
CASSPGLAEETQYF
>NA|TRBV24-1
CATSEDGTAFEDGYTF
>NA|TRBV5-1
CASSLLTTGTYEQYF
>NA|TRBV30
CAWSVTRSSGNTIYF
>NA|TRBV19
CASSIAGGKTEAFF
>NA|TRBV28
CASKGLAGGDQETQYF
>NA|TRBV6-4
CASSDSGSLSSYEQYF
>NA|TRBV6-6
CASSWDLRTTDTQYF
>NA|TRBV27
CASSLSSRVAGELFF
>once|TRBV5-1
CASSITTGTSGSYEQYF
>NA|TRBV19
CASSNLGTSVGELFF
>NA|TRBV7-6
CASSLSLTSTDTQYF
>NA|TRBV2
CASGLAGVQETQYF
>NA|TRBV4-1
CASSQDGRETQYF
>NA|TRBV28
CASSFYRFMNTEAFF
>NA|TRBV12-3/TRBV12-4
CASTLRGNSPLHF
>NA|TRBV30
CAWSAGTGDQPQHF
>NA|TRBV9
CASSPRQQETQYF
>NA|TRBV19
CASSKTGTGGFPSPLHF
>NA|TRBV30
CAWSPGLRRTNEKLFF
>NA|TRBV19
CASSRGSSYNEQFF
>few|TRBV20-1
CSASLASGKYNEQFF
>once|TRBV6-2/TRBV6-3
CASSYEVFGQANTEAFF
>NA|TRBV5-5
CASSALQGVANTEAFF
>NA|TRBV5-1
CASSLESGGPGTDTQYF
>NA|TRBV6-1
CASSEGVGLSRAAGELFF
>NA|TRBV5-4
CASRPAGGETQYF
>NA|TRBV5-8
CASTPSGYGNTIYF
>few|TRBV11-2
CASSLNAGELYNEQFF
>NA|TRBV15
CATSRDPRGFAQPQHF
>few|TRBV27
CASHDTLNTEAFF
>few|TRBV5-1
CASSWGQGAKNSPLHF
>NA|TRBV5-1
CASSWVRGNEKLFF
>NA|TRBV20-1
CSASYSGRAAVDTQYF
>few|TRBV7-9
CASSSRVAEPQHF
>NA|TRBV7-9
CASSQLGRRISTDTQYF